This passage covers 32 T cell receptor beta chains from one sample sequenced in a study of technical replicates of blood from a handful of donors. The table came from immunoSEQ multiplex PCR; TCRdb's copy has only in-frame clones and leaves some out. The repertoire holds more than 90,000 clones, with under 97% as singletons. The material sequenced was T cells isolated from PBMCs. The receptor source for this set is a human donor in good health.

The chain recombines TRBV10-2 with TRBJ1-1, with D possibly being TRBD1 (6 bases). Between the trimmed V and J ends, which lost 3 bases and 5 bases, there was a span of 10 bases. The CDR3 is made up of 13 amino acids. The germline gives CDR1 WSHSY, CDR2 SAAADI. The CDR3 protein is CASSEQGGTEAFF. CDR3 in DNA: TGCGCCAGCAGTGAACAGGGAGGGACTGAAGCTTTCTTT.

The chain joins TRBV6-6 to TRBJ1-2; D is ambiguous. The CDR3 length is 14 residues. Germline values: CDR1 MNHNY, CDR2 SVGAGI (reference sequence). V gave up 2 bases and J gave up 4 bases, with 11 bases separating them. The CDR3 DNA sequence: TGTGCCAGCAGTTACCTGCAGGTTGGCTATGGCTACACCTTC. As protein: CASSYLQVGYGYTF.

The genes are TRBV9 and TRBJ2-7; 7 nucleotides line up with TRBD1. The CDR3 has 15 amino acids. Germline CDR1 reads SGDLS; CDR2 reads YYNGEE. V lost 0 bases and J lost 0; bases outside the gene matches: 3. CDR3 residues: CASSVAGTDSYEQYF. The CDR3 DNA reads TGTGCCAGCAGCGTAGCTGGGACAGACTCCTACGAGCAGTACTTC. Variable domain in full (rest from reference TRBV9 and TRBJ2-7): DSGVTQTPKHLITATGQRVTLRCSPRSGDLSVYWYQQSLDQGLQFLIQYYNGEERAKGNILERFSAQQFPDLHSELNLSSLELGDSALYFCASSVAGTDSYEQYFGPGTRLTVT.

The CDR3 sequence: CASSPDRNTGELFF. The CDR3 DNA follows: TGTGCCAGCAGCCCCGACAGAAACACCGGGGAGCTGTTTTTT. The V call is TRBV7-6, the J call TRBJ2-2; possible D gene TRBD1, 5 bases. V lost 5 bases, J lost 2 bases, and 9 bases lay in between. The CDR3 is 14 amino acids. CDR1 and CDR2 (germline): SGHVS, FNYEAQ. The whole variable domain, remainder taken from reference TRBV7-6 and TRBJ2-2, is GAGVSQSPRYKVTKRGQDVALRCDPISGHVSLYWYRQALGQGPEFLTYFNYEAQQDKSGLPNDRFSAERPEGSISTLTIQRTEQRDSAMYRCASSPDRNTGELFFGEGSRLTVL.

The chain joins TRBV19 to TRBJ2-4; 7 nucleotides agree with TRBD1. Germline assignment: CDR1 LNHDA and CDR2 SQIVND (reference sequence). The CDR3 contains 15 residues. V shed 7 bases and J 8 bases; nucleotides not matched to a gene: 14. The CDR3 sequence: CASNAVTGKPHIQYF. Written as DNA, the CDR3 is TGTGCCAGTAACGCCGTGACAGGGAAACCTCACATTCAGTACTTC.

A remark on this clone: This same CDR3 is encoded by further DNA sequences in the sample. The chain is built from TRBV5-1 and TRBJ2-1; 7 bases align to TRBD2. Germline V gene sequence: CDR1 SGHRS, CDR2 YFSETQ. The V gene end was trimmed by 0 bases and the J gene end by 4 bases; junction bases not matched to a gene: 1. CDR3 length: 14 amino acids. The CDR3 spells CASSLGGGYNEQFF. The CDR3 bases are TGCGCCAGCAGCTTGGGGGGGGGTTACAATGAGCAGTTCTTC. The full variable domain, with the rest looked up from reference TRBV5-1 and TRBJ2-1, is KAGVTQTPRYLIKTRGQQVTLSCSPISGHRSVSWYQQTPGQGLQFLFEYFSETQRNKGNFPGRFSGRQFSNSRSEMNVSTLELGDSALYLCASSLGGGYNEQFFGPGTRLTVL.

The chain combines TRBV7-6 with TRBJ2-3; TRBD1 agrees at 7 bases. Trimming removed 4 bases from V and 3 bases from J; junction bases left unmatched: 4. The CDR3 has 14 residues. Germline V lookup: CDR1 SGHVS, CDR2 FNYEAQ. For the CDR3, the DNA is TGTGCCAGCAGCTCACCGGGACAGACAGATACGCAGTATTTT. Its translation is CASSSPGQTDTQYF.

The chain carries TRBV10-3 and TRBJ2-1, with 7 bases that match TRBD1. Germline-derived CDR1 and CDR2 are ENHRY and SYGVKD. The CDR3 is made up of 12 amino acids. With V trimmed by 9 bases and J by 6 bases, 5 bases remained unmatched. The CDR3: CAIRTGLNEQFF. The CDR3 region has the DNA TGTGCCATAAGGACAGGCCTCAATGAGCAGTTCTTC.

Regarding this clone: The same CDR3 can be traced to other DNA sequences in this sample. This chain connects TRBV19 to TRBJ2-1; 14 bases are a match to TRBD2. CDR3 length equals 16 residues. V shed 6 bases, J shed 3 bases, and the junction held 4 bases outside the gene matches. Germline-derived CDR1 and CDR2 are LNHDA and SQIVND (reference sequence). CDR3 sequence: CASSIGTSGGYNEQFF. CDR3 bases: TGTGCCAGTAGCATTGGGACTAGCGGGGGCTACAATGAGCAGTTCTTC.

J is TRBJ2-1 and V is TRBV5-6; 7 bases line up with TRBD2. Germline trimming cut 3 bases from V and 8 bases from J; bases unmatched to any gene: 5. Germline CDR1 reads SGHDT; CDR2 reads YYEEEE. This CDR3 is 13 amino acids long. The CDR3: CASSWGEGDEQFF. The CDR3 nucleotides are TGTGCCAGCAGCTGGGGGGAGGGAGATGAGCAGTTCTTC.

CDR3 loop: CASSQVGGSGNTIYF. For the CDR3, the DNA is TGCGCCAGCAGCCAAGTAGGCGGGTCTGGAAACACCATATATTTT. The chain couples TRBV4-1 to TRBJ1-3; D ambiguous. Germline CDR1 reads MGHRA; CDR2 reads YSYEKL. This CDR3 is 15 amino acids long. V shed 1 base and J shed 1 base, with 8 bases lying between them.

This sequence joins TRBV6-5 and TRBJ1-2; D remains unclear. Trimming stripped 2 bases from V and 2 bases from J, with 3 bases between. CDR1 and CDR2 (germline): MNHEY, SVGAGI. The CDR3 covers 12 residues. The CDR3 protein is CASSYRNYGYTF. The CDR3 DNA follows: TGTGCCAGCAGTTACCGGAACTATGGCTACACCTTC.

V is TRBV7-9 and J is TRBJ2-5; D may be TRBD1 (6 bases). CDR3 length: 13 amino acids. Germline assignment: CDR1 SEHNR and CDR2 FQNEAQ (reference sequence). V lost 11 bases and J 0 bases, leaving 13 bases between the germline ends. The CDR3 DNA sequence: TGTGCCGGCCTATCAGGGGACCAAGAGACCCAGTACTTC. This translates into CAGLSGDQETQYF.

The chain combines TRBV18 with TRBJ2-3, with 7 bases lining up with TRBD1. Germline CDR1 and CDR2: KGHSH and LQKENI. CDR3 size: 16 residues. Trimming took 0 bases from V and 5 from J; bases not matched to a gene: 8. CDR3 DNA: TGTGCCAGCTCACCACCGAGACAGGGATGGGAAGATACGCAGTATTTT. Protein product: CASSPPRQGWEDTQYF.

CDR3 sequence (DNA): TGTGCCAGCTCACCACCTAGGGACAGCGTAAACTATGGCTACACCTTC. The encoded protein is CASSPPRDSVNYGYTF. The V gene is TRBV18, the J gene TRBJ1-2, with 7 bases matching TRBD1. The CDR3 loop spans 16 amino acids. CDR1 KGHSH and CDR2 LQKENI come from the germline V gene. V dropped 0 bases and J dropped 2; count of bases not matched to a gene: 6.

The chain combines TRBV2 with TRBJ2-7, with 8 bases lining up with TRBD1. The CDR3 totals 16 residues. With 2 bases clipped from V and 6 bases from J, the junction kept 12 bases outside the gene matches. Looked up from germline, CDR1 is SNHLY and CDR2 is FYNNEI. In DNA, the CDR3 is TGTGCCAGCAGTGAACAGCCCCTTGGGACAGGAGGCGAGCAGTACTTC. Encoded protein: CASSEQPLGTGGEQYF.

V gene TRBV6-5 combines with J gene TRBJ1-5, with a possible D match to TRBD1 (6 bases). Trimming took off 8 bases at V and 7 bases at J, with 15 bases between the two ends. The CDR3 consists of 13 residues. In germline, CDR1 is MNHEY, CDR2 SVGAGI. The CDR3 sequence is CASDNRDGQPQHF. The CDR3 DNA reads TGTGCCAGCGACAACAGGGACGGGCAGCCCCAGCATTTT.

V gene TRBV5-8 combines with J gene TRBJ1-6; D is uncertain. The CDR3 spans 13 residues. Germline V gives CDR1 SGHTS, CDR2 YDEGEE. Deletions cut 4 bases from V and 5 bases from J, with 7 bases between. The CDR3 region is CASSNSNNSPLHF. DNA of the CDR3: TGTGCCAGCAGCAATAGTAATAATTCACCCCTCCACTTT.

CDR3 loop: CASTEQGTGELFF. CDR3 bases: TGTGCCAGCACCGAACAGGGCACCGGGGAGCTGTTTTTT. This rearrangement joins TRBV2 to TRBJ2-2; TRBD1 is a possible D gene (6 bases). V was shortened by 7 bases and J by 4 bases, with 10 bases between the two germline ends. The CDR3 spans 13 residues. Per germline, CDR1 SNHLY and CDR2 FYNNEI.

The J gene is TRBJ2-7, the V gene TRBV5-1; D is possibly TRBD1 (5 bases). Trimming removed 0 bases at V and 0 bases at J, with 7 bases between. Per germline, CDR1 SGHRS and CDR2 YFSETQ. The length of the CDR3 is 14 residues. The DNA of the CDR3 is TGCGCCAGCAGCTTGGCAGGGCGCTCCTACGAGCAGTACTTC. The encoded protein is CASSLAGRSYEQYF.

This chain links TRBV11-3 with TRBJ1-1, with 7 bases that match TRBD1. In germline, CDR1 is SGHNT, CDR2 YENEEA. The junction had 10 bases not matched to a gene; V was cut back by 6 bases and J by 3 bases. The CDR3 loop spans 15 amino acids. The CDR3 loop reads CASRLTGWEDTEAFF. CDR3 nucleotide sequence: TGTGCCAGCAGATTGACAGGGTGGGAGGACACTGAAGCTTTCTTT. The full variable domain, in which reference TRBV11-3 and TRBJ1-1 provide the parts outside the CDR3, is EAGVVQSPRYKIIEKKQPVAFWCNPISGHNTLYWYLQNLGQGPELLIRYENEEAVDDSQLPKDRFSAERLKGVDSTLKIQPAELGDSAVYLCASRLTGWEDTEAFFGQGTRLTVV.

This clone is a singleton in its sample. V is TRBV9 and J is TRBJ1-1, with 8 bases lining up with TRBD1. The CDR3 is 13 amino acids. The V segment lost 3 bases and the J segment 4 bases; nucleotides outside the gene matches: 2. Germline V gene sequence: CDR1 SGDLS, CDR2 YYNGEE. CDR3 sequence: CASSATGGTEAFF. DNA for the CDR3: TGTGCCAGCAGCGCAACAGGGGGCACTGAAGCTTTCTTT.

This chain links TRBV5-1 with TRBJ2-1, with 8 bases lining up with TRBD1. Germline V CDR1 and CDR2: SGHRS, YFSETQ. The CDR3 length is 15 residues. J lost 10 bases, V lost 4 bases, and 13 bases had no gene match. In DNA form, the CDR3 reads TGCGCCAGCAGCACCAACAGCGCAGGGGGCGGGGAGCAGTTCTTC. This translates into CASSTNSAGGGEQFF.

The V call is TRBV11-2, the J call TRBJ2-2; no clear D gene. This CDR3 has 15 residues. CDR1 SGHAT and CDR2 FQNNGV come from the germline V gene. Trimming left V 0 bases short and J 4 bases short, with 9 bases between. This chain's CDR3 is CASSLDLSRTGELFF. The CDR3 bases are TGTGCCAGCAGCTTAGATCTGAGTCGCACCGGGGAGCTGTTTTTT.

The CDR3 region is CASSLGGTGAEQRYF. The CDR3 region has the DNA TGCGCCAGCAGCTTGGGCGGGACAGGAGCGGAGCAGCGGTACTTC. The rearrangement uses TRBV5-1 and TRBJ2-7; 8 nucleotides match TRBD1. This CDR3 spans 15 amino acids. V shed 0 bases, J shed 12 bases, and the junction held 14 bases outside the gene matches. The germline V gene has CDR1 SGHRS and CDR2 YFSETQ. Full variable domain (remainder filled in from reference TRBV5-1 and TRBJ2-7): KAGVTQTPRYLIKTRGQQVTLSCSPISGHRSVSWYQQTPGQGLQFLFEYFSETQRNKGNFPGRFSGRQFSNSRSEMNVSTLELGDSALYLCASSLGGTGAEQRYFGPGTRLTVT.

The J gene is TRBJ2-1, the V gene TRBV15, with 8 bases aligning to TRBD2. This CDR3 spans 15 amino acids. Germline V gene sequence: CDR1 LNHNV, CDR2 YYDKDF (reference sequence). V gave up 0 bases and J gave up 9 bases; unmatched junction bases: 7. The CDR3 region has the DNA TGTGCCACCAGCAGAGATCAGCGGGAGATGGTTGAGCAGTTCTTC. This translates into CATSRDQREMVEQFF.

The chain couples TRBV6-1 to TRBJ2-7; 8 nucleotides line up with TRBD2. The CDR3 extends over 14 amino acids. J lost 3 bases, V lost 2 bases, and 3 bases had no gene match. In germline, CDR1 is MNHNS, CDR2 SASEGT. CDR3 sequence (DNA): TGTGCCAGCAGTGAATCGGGGGGGTTCTACGAGCAGTACTTC. It translates to CASSESGGFYEQYF.

This clone occurred a few times. This rearrangement joins TRBV4-2 to TRBJ2-3; 7 bases match TRBD1. The CDR3 is 16 amino acids. CDR1 and CDR2 from the germline V gene are LGHNA and YNFKEQ. Trimming at V came to 0 bases and at J to 1 base, leaving 4 bases not matched to a gene. CDR3 nucleotides: TGTGCCAGCAGCCAAGATATCGGACAGGGCACAGATACGCAGTATTTT. It translates to CASSQDIGQGTDTQYF.

This chain joins TRBV5-1 and TRBJ2-3; TRBD2 aligns across 7 bases. V dropped 0 bases and J dropped 6; count of bases not matched to a gene: 16. CDR1 and CDR2 (germline): SGHRS, YFSETQ. This CDR3 is 18 amino acids long. CDR3 DNA sequence: TGCGCCAGCAGCTTGGCGGCCCCCGAGGGAGGGCCTCTGGATACGCAGTATTTT. This sequence encodes CASSLAAPEGGPLDTQYF.

As concerns this clone: A junction boundary mismatches the germline segment, possibly from a read error. This rearrangement joins TRBV7-7 to TRBJ2-3, with no clear D. Germline V CDR1 and CDR2: SSHAT, FNYEAQ (reference sequence). The CDR3 consists of 13 residues. CDR3 DNA: TGTGCTAGCAGCTTAGTAGTCACAGATACGCAGTATTTT. Translated: CASSLVVTDTQYF.

This CDR3 reads CASSLYGPRLAASYEQYF. CDR3 nucleotide sequence: TGCGCCAGCAGCTTGTATGGCCCGAGGCTAGCGGCATCCTACGAGCAGTACTTC. The V call is TRBV5-1, the J call TRBJ2-7, with 7 bases identical to TRBD2. Germline loops: CDR1 SGHRS, CDR2 YFSETQ. The CDR3 sequence is 18 residues long. V lost 1 base, J lost 1 base, and 14 bases stayed unmatched.

The chain employs TRBV19 and TRBJ2-7; the match to TRBD2 covers 9 bases. This CDR3 region has 14 residues. V lost 5 bases and J lost 2; bases outside the gene matches: 4. Germline CDR1 LNHDA, CDR2 SQIVND (reference sequence). CDR3 sequence (DNA): TGTGCCAGTAGTGGGACTAGCCAGACCTACGAGCAGTACTTC. Amino acid sequence: CASSGTSQTYEQYF. Full variable domain (outside the CDR3, taken from reference TRBV19 and TRBJ2-7): DGGITQSPKYLFRKEGQNVTLSCEQNLNHDAMYWYRQDPGQGLRLIYYSQIVNDFQKGDIAEGYSVSREKKESFPLTVTSAQKNPTAFYLCASSGTSQTYEQYFGPGTRLTVT.